This TCR beta chain was identified in a study of T cell responses to AZD1222 COVID-19 vaccine. Germline V gene data show CDR1 as KGHSH and CDR2 as LQKENI. This CDR3 spans 22 amino acids. The ends lost 3 bases at V and 1 base at J; junction bases unmatched: 25. TCRdb's table, derived via immunoSEQ multiplex PCR, lists solely in-frame clones and lacks some. The sample has 70,000 to 95,000 clones, less than 95% seen once. Study outcomes and limitations: Sampling that yielded the repertoires occurred only after the peak T cell response.

Timing groups of about 4 and about 12 weeks for second doses were pooled. Concerning this clone: The antigen remains undetermined.

This sequence joins TRBV18 and TRBJ2-7, with 9 bases fitting TRBD1. This specimen consisted of peripheral blood, obtained 28 days after the second AZD1222 dose. The receptor was derived from an adult who received the AZD1222 COVID-19 vaccine. CDR3 DNA sequence: TGTGCCAGCTCACCGATGAAGGGACAGGGTAGGATACCCTCCACTAATTCCTACGAGCAGTACTTC. The encoded protein is CASSPMKGQGRIPSTNSYEQYF.